The 28 T cell receptor beta chains listed next were all sequenced from one sample in a study of beta chain features in type 1 diabetes. General observations from the study: There was a moderate but significant shortening of TCRB CDR3s in all four CD4+ subsets of Type 1 diabetes patients.

These receptors have no identified antigens. Expressed TCRB transcripts were sequenced because the entire RNA isolate underwent reverse transcription. Sequencing was performed with immunoSEQ multiplex PCR; in TCRdb, only in-frame clones are kept and a portion is missing. The sample shows about 120,000 clones, about a sixth of them seen only once. The sequenced sample was central memory CD4+ T cells from blood. The receptor set was obtained from a young man with type 1 diabetes.

This clone was counted between two and nine times. The rearrangement links TRBV7-2 to TRBJ2-5; tentatively, D is TRBD2 (8 bases). Deletions cut 5 bases from V and 5 bases from J, with 18 bases between. The CDR3 totals 15 residues. From germline, CDR1 is SGHTA and CDR2 FQGNSA. The CDR3 here is CASSGTRRGRETQYF. The CDR3 DNA follows: TGTGCCAGCAGCGGGACTAGGAGGGGGCGGGAGACCCAGTACTTC.

Only a few counts were recorded for this clone. The V and J genes are TRBV7-2 and TRBJ2-1; TRBD2 agrees at 7 bases. Trimming cost V 5 bases and J 1 base; bases outside gene matches: 5. The length of the CDR3 is 15 residues. Looked up from germline, CDR1 is SGHTA and CDR2 is FQGNSA. CDR3 sequence (DNA): TGTGCCAGCAGCCTCCATAGCGGGTCCTACAATGAGCAGTTCTTC. Its translation: CASSLHSGSYNEQFF.

V is TRBV6-5 and J is TRBJ2-3; maybe TRBD2 (6 bases). The CDR3 has 14 residues. Per germline, CDR1 MNHEY and CDR2 SVGAGI. With 5 bases removed from V and 3 bases from J, the gap between germline ends came to 12 bases. DNA for the CDR3: TGTGCCAGCAGTAACCGGGACTCGACAGATACGCAGTATTTT. This encodes CASSNRDSTDTQYF.

Relative to its sample, this clone is medium-sized. The chain links TRBV10-3 to TRBJ1-1; D remains unclear. Trimming pared 3 bases from V and 1 base from J, leaving 6 bases between. Germline CDR1 ENHRY, CDR2 SYGVKD. CDR3 length equals 13 residues. As DNA, the CDR3 is TGTGCCATCAGTGATCTAGGGAACACTGAAGCTTTCTTT. The encoded protein is CAISDLGNTEAFF.

The rearrangement links TRBV5-6 to TRBJ2-7; perhaps D is TRBD1 or TRBD2 (6 bases each). This CDR3 contains 12 residues. The germline CDR1 and CDR2 sequences are SGHDT and YYEEEE. Between the trimmed V and J ends, which lost 4 bases and 5 bases, there was a span of 10 bases. The CDR3 DNA reads as TGTGCCAGCAGCGGGGGCGGGGACGAGCAGTACTTC. Its protein product is CASSGGGDEQYF.

The V call is TRBV2, the J call TRBJ2-3; D is unclear. The CDR3 totals 11 residues. The V gene lost 5 bases and the J gene lost 2 bases, with 2 bases spanning the gap. Germline loops: CDR1 SNHLY, CDR2 FYNNEI. The chain's CDR3 is CASSSTDTQYF. The CDR3 DNA is TGTGCCAGCAGTTCCACAGATACGCAGTATTTT.

V and J are TRBV11-1 and TRBJ2-7, with TRBD2 as a possible D gene (5 bases). Trimming shortened V by 0 bases and J by 6 bases, and 12 bases separated the two germline ends. The CDR3 has 14 amino acids. Germline V gives CDR1 SGHAT, CDR2 FQDESV (reference sequence). In DNA, the CDR3 is TGTGCCAGCAGCTTAGCCCGGGCAGGAGGCGAGCAGTACTTC. Encoded protein: CASSLARAGGEQYF.

This clone turned up a few times. The rearrangement uses TRBV6-5 and TRBJ1-6; D is unresolved. Per the germline V gene, CDR1 is MNHEY and CDR2 is SVGAGI. The CDR3 has 13 residues. Trimming removed 2 bases at V and 13 bases at J, with 12 bases between. The CDR3 DNA sequence: TGTGCCAGCAGTTACCAGCCCCTTCATCCCCTCCACTTT. It yields the protein CASSYQPLHPLHF.

The chain is built from TRBV5-1 and TRBJ2-3; perhaps TRBD2 as D (6 bases). Germline V gene data show CDR1 as SGHRS and CDR2 as YFSETQ. This CDR3 comprises 18 residues. Trimming removed 4 bases at V and 1 base at J, with 22 bases between. The CDR3 region has the DNA TGCGCCAGCAGCAGTACGCCTGGGACTGCCCTCCGCACAGATACGCAGTATTTT. Translation gives CASSSTPGTALRTDTQYF.

This clone was picked up a small number of times. The rearrangement links TRBV28 to TRBJ2-3; the D call may be TRBD1 or TRBD2 (5 bases each). The CDR3 spans 14 residues. Between the trimmed V and J ends, which lost 5 bases and 1 base, there was a span of 10 bases. Germline CDR1 reads MDHEN; CDR2 reads SYDVKM. The CDR3 DNA reads as TGTGCCAGCAGTCCGCTGGGACGCACAGATACGCAGTATTTT. Its protein product is CASSPLGRTDTQYF.

The rearrangement joins TRBV7-6 to TRBJ1-2; 7 bases are a match to TRBD1. V was pared by 5 bases and J by 3 bases, with 9 bases of the junction left unmatched. The germline V gene has CDR1 SGHVS and CDR2 FNYEAQ. The CDR3 has 15 amino acids. The CDR3, as DNA: TGTGCCAGCAGCCCTACAGGGGTAAATCACTATGGCTACACCTTC. The encoded protein is CASSPTGVNHYGYTF.

CDR3 sequence reads: CASSLRLLNTEAFF. The CDR3 DNA reads TGTGCCAGCAGCCTCCGGCTACTGAACACTGAAGCTTTCTTT. J is TRBJ1-1 and V is TRBV7-8, with D hard to call. This CDR3 is 14 amino acids long. Germline V gives CDR1 SGHVS, CDR2 FQNEAQ. V was trimmed by 5 bases and J by 0 bases, leaving 10 bases between them.

The chain uses TRBV9 and TRBJ1-1, with a possible D match to TRBD1 (5 bases). The CDR3 extends over 14 amino acids. Trimming removed 3 bases from V and 5 bases from J, with 14 bases in between. Germline loops: CDR1 SGDLS, CDR2 YYNGEE. The CDR3 sequence is CASSAGPLGTEAFF. DNA of the CDR3: TGTGCCAGCAGCGCGGGACCTTTGGGGACTGAAGCTTTCTTT. The full variable domain, its missing parts supplied by reference TRBV9 and TRBJ1-1, is DSGVTQTPKHLITATGQRVTLRCSPRSGDLSVYWYQQSLDQGLQFLIQYYNGEERAKGNILERFSAQQFPDLHSELNLSSLELGDSALYFCASSAGPLGTEAFFGQGTRLTVV.

The chain uses TRBV4-3 and TRBJ1-4; the D is unclear. Germline V gene lookup returns CDR1 LGHNA and CDR2 YSLEER. The CDR3 covers 16 residues. The V and J ends lost 0 bases and 8 bases respectively, with 16 bases between them. The CDR3: CASSQDTSRLSEKLFF. The CDR3 DNA reads as TGCGCCAGCAGCCAAGATACCAGCCGTTTAAGCGAAAAACTGTTTTTT.

This clone was found a few times. The genes are TRBV7-6 and TRBJ2-3, with 7 bases that match TRBD2. J gave up 0 bases and V 4 bases, and 7 bases lay outside the gene matches. In germline, CDR1 is SGHVS, CDR2 FNYEAQ. The CDR3 is 16 residues long. The CDR3 DNA sequence: TGTGCCAGCAGCTCAACCGCGGGGGAAAGCACAGATACGCAGTATTTT. This gives the protein CASSSTAGESTDTQYF.

This sequence joins TRBV5-1 and TRBJ2-7; the D is unclear. Trimming left V 0 bases short and J 6 bases short, with 16 bases between. CDR1 and CDR2 from the germline V gene are SGHRS and YFSETQ. The CDR3 length is 15 residues. The CDR3 is CASSLGGDGIGEQYF. The CDR3 DNA reads TGCGCCAGCAGCTTGGGCGGAGACGGTATAGGCGAGCAGTACTTC.

This clone came up a few times. Here the CDR3 reads CASSFGDRPYEQYF. As DNA, the CDR3 is TGTGCCAGCAGCTTCGGAGACAGGCCGTACGAGCAGTACTTC. This chain uses TRBV11-1 with TRBJ2-7; D might be TRBD1 (6 bases). The CDR3 spans 14 residues. V shed 3 bases and J shed 4 bases, with 13 bases lying between them. CDR1 is SGHAT, CDR2 FQDESV, per germline (reference sequence).

The J gene is TRBJ1-2, the V gene TRBV29-1; TRBD1 matches at 7 bases. The CDR3 is made up of 11 amino acids. J lost 8 bases, V lost 6 bases, and 6 bases had no gene match. From germline, CDR1 is SQVTM and CDR2 ANQGSEA. The DNA of the CDR3 is TGCAGCGTAGGGACAGCGAGGGGCTACACCTTC. Translated, it gives CSVGTARGYTF.

The chain recombines TRBV5-1 with TRBJ2-2, with D perhaps TRBD1 (5 bases). Trimming shortened V by 2 bases and J by 5 bases, and 7 bases separated the two germline ends. The length of the CDR3 is 13 residues. CDR1 SGHRS and CDR2 YFSETQ come from the germline V gene. The CDR3 sequence: CASSFDSTGELFF. In nucleotides, the CDR3 is TGCGCCAGCAGCTTCGACAGTACCGGGGAGCTGTTTTTT.

This clone was observed a handful of times. The CDR3 loop is CASSQGTEYSSGGYTF. The CDR3 nucleotides read TGCGCCAGCAGCCAAGGGACAGAATACTCCTCGGGGGGCTACACCTTC. This chain links TRBV4-3 with TRBJ1-2; TRBD1 is a possible D gene (6 bases). Trimming removed 1 base at V and 8 bases at J, with 20 bases between. The CDR3 extends over 16 amino acids. Looked up from germline, CDR1 is LGHNA and CDR2 is YSLEER.

V and J are TRBV28 and TRBJ2-5; D is uncertain. This CDR3 region has 12 residues. Trimming pared 9 bases from V and 3 bases from J, leaving 11 bases between. From germline, CDR1 is MDHEN and CDR2 SYDVKM. The DNA for the CDR3 is TGTGCCAGTAGATCGCCAAAAGAGACCCAGTACTTC. Its translation: CASRSPKETQYF.

This sequence joins TRBV9 and TRBJ2-5; D may be TRBD2 (6 bases). The CDR3 sequence is 14 residues long. V lost 4 bases, J lost 4 bases, and 14 bases lay in between. Germline assignment: CDR1 SGDLS and CDR2 YYNGEE. CDR3 in DNA: TGTGCCAGCAGCTTAAATACGGGAGTAGAGACCCAGTACTTC. As protein: CASSLNTGVETQYF.

The V call is TRBV5-4, the J call TRBJ2-5; 11 bases line up with TRBD2. The CDR3 has 17 amino acids. Germline V gives CDR1 SGHNT, CDR2 YYREEE (reference sequence). With 4 bases clipped from V and 5 bases from J, the junction kept 13 bases outside the gene matches. The CDR3, as DNA: TGTGCCAGCAGCCAAGATGATAGGCGACTAGCGGGGGAGACCCAGTACTTC. Its protein product is CASSQDDRRLAGETQYF.

This clone was seen more than once but under ten times. CDR3 amino acids: CARTERFNYGYTF. CDR3 nucleotide sequence: TGTGCCAGGACAGAGCGTTTTAACTATGGCTACACCTTC. This rearrangement joins TRBV30 to TRBJ1-2; a weak D match, TRBD1 (6 bases). The CDR3 consists of 13 residues. Trimming left V 8 bases short and J 1 base short, with 14 bases between. Germline V gives CDR1 GTSNPN, CDR2 SVGIG (reference sequence).

The gene calls are TRBV7-2 and TRBJ2-1, with a weak D call TRBD1 (5 bases). Germline-derived CDR1 and CDR2 are SGHTA and FQGNSA. The CDR3 sequence is 13 residues long. V lost 5 bases, J lost 9 bases, and 14 bases lay in between. The DNA of the CDR3 is TGTGCCAGCAGCCGCGAAGGGGTAGCTGAGCAGTTCTTC. This codes for CASSREGVAEQFF.

This chain links TRBV4-2 with TRBJ2-5; 10 bases fit TRBD2. V dropped 0 bases and J dropped 5; count of bases not matched to a gene: 9. Germline CDR1 and CDR2: LGHNA and YNFKEQ. The CDR3 has 17 residues. CDR3 in DNA: TGTGCCAGCAGCCAAGATCTGGCTAGCGGGGGAGGTGAGACCCAGTACTTC. Translating it yields CASSQDLASGGGETQYF.

The chain recombines TRBV19 with TRBJ2-1, with TRBD2 matching 7 bases. The length of the CDR3 is 13 residues. Trimming at V came to 5 bases and at J to 4 bases, leaving 2 bases not matched to a gene. Germline V gene lookup returns CDR1 LNHDA and CDR2 SQIVND (reference sequence). The DNA of the CDR3 is TGTGCCAGTAGTCGGGGAGGGTACAATGAGCAGTTCTTC. It codes for CASSRGGYNEQFF.

Only a few counts were recorded for this clone. CDR3 nucleotides: TGCGCCAGCAGCCAAGATCAAAGGCACCTAGCCAAAAACATTCAGTACTTC. This sequence encodes CASSQDQRHLAKNIQYF. The V and J genes are TRBV4-1 and TRBJ2-4; D unclear. V gave up 0 bases and J gave up 0 bases, with 12 bases separating them. CDR1 is MGHRA, CDR2 YSYEKL, per germline. This CDR3 contains 17 residues.